This entry describes one TCR beta chain. What it recognizes is unknown. This record comes from a study of sequential checkpoint blockade in melanoma. Study overall: TCRbeta immunosequencing was performed on DNA from around 91 pretreatment melanoma tumor samples. Twenty-two patients had tumor biopsies before treatment and at week 13. Study conclusions and caveats: In arm A, pretreatment tumor clonality was associated with response.

Treatment: randomized to nivolumab then ipilimumab (arm A) or the reverse (arm B). V lost 0 bases, J lost 5 bases, and 2 bases stayed unmatched. The germline CDR1 and CDR2 sequences are KGHSH and LQKENI. This CDR3 is built from 15 residues. The data were produced by immunoSEQ multiplex PCR, yet TCRdb's version contains in-frame clones alone and is incomplete. This sample carries about 9,600 clones, approximately 25% of them seen once, and the ten largest clones take around 17%. The TCR was taken from a human donor with melanoma. This sample comprised tumor tissue (inferred from file names), obtained from a patient given nivolumab and ipilimumab in sequence. The chain is built from TRBV18 and TRBJ2-2, with 8 bases fitting TRBD1. CDR3 protein: CASSPPDRATGELFF. CDR3 in DNA: TGTGCCAGCTCACCACCGGACAGGGCGACCGGGGAGCTGTTTTTT.